This T cell receptor beta chain was retrieved from a study of blood T cell repertoires in COVID-19. TCRdb's table, derived via immunoSEQ multiplex PCR, lists solely in-frame clones and lacks some. The sample lists approximately 110,000 clones; 70% to 90% were seen once. The germline V and J ends were trimmed by 0 bases and 7 bases, with 9 bases remaining between them. Germline V gene lookup returns CDR1 KGHDR and CDR2 SFDVKD. The CDR3 has 14 amino acids. This TCR came from a middle-aged man with acute or convalescent COVID-19. Sequencing used peripheral blood. The V gene is TRBV24-1, the J gene TRBJ1-5, with D unclear. The CDR3 sequence is CATSDLKGEQPQHF. Written as DNA, the CDR3 is TGTGCCACCAGTGATTTGAAAGGAGAGCAGCCCCAGCATTTT.